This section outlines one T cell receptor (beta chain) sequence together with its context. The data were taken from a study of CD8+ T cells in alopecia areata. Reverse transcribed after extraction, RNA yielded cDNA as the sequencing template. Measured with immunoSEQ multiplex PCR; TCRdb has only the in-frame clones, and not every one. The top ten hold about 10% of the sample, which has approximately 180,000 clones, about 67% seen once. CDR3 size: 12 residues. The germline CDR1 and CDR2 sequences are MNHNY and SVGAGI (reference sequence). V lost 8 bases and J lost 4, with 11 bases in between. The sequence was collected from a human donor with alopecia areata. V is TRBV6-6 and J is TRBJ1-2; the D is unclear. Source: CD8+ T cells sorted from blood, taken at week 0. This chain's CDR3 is CASEYSRYGYTF. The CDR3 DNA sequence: TGTGCCAGCGAGTACAGCCGCTATGGCTACACCTTC.